Listed below are T cell receptor beta chains from one sample, sequenced in a study of control samples from healthy donors and cancer patients. Using immunoSEQ multiplex PCR, the repertoire was profiled, and TCRdb retains in-frame clones only, with some absent. This sample has fewer than 90,000 clones, with over 75% found just once. Material: blood. Receptors were obtained from a man aged 45-60 years in good health. Each CDR3 is given with its conserved first and last residue. A D gene is named only where the DNA matches it firmly. Only part of the rows carry a size: once, few, many, or a class if the clone is expanded.

V,J,size,D,CDR3,DNA
TRBV6-5,TRBJ2-6,-,-,CASSYRQLSGANVLTF,TGTGCCAGCAGTTACCGACAGCTCTCTGGGGCCAACGTCCTGACTTTC
TRBV7-9,TRBJ1-2,few,-,CASSFGLRTDRTNYGYTF,TGTGCCAGCAGCTTCGGTCTTCGGACGGACCGAACTAACTATGGCTACACCTTC
TRBV29-1,TRBJ2-1,once,TRBD2,CSAFGTTSLGGEQFF,TGCAGCGCCTTTGGGACTACTTCTTTAGGAGGTGAGCAGTTCTTC
TRBV4-3,TRBJ2-1,-,TRBD2,CASSQGMVAGDAYNEQFF,TGCGCCAGCAGCCAAGGGATGGTAGCGGGGGATGCCTACAATGAGCAGTTCTTC
TRBV29-1,TRBJ1-2,-,-,CSVETANYGYTF,TGCAGCGTTGAGACAGCGAACTATGGCTACACCTTC
TRBV19,TRBJ1-5,-,-,CASSSLGNPNQPQHF,TGTGCCAGTAGTAGCCTCGGCAACCCCAATCAGCCCCAGCATTTT
TRBV12-3/TRBV12-4,TRBJ1-5,-,-,CASRRDIYQPQHF,TGTGCCAGCAGACGGGACATATATCAGCCCCAGCATTTT
TRBV6-2/TRBV6-3,TRBJ2-3,-,-,CASSSNLNLWDTQYF,TGTGCCAGCAGTTCAAACCTCAATCTATGGGATACGCAGTATTTT
TRBV12-3/TRBV12-4,TRBJ1-2,-,TRBD1,CASSKDRGYGYTF,TGTGCCAGCAGTAAAGACAGGGGGTATGGCTACACCTTC
TRBV3-1/TRBV3-2,TRBJ1-1,-,-,CASSQGRSTTEAFF,TGTGCCAGCAGCCAAGGAAGAAGTACCACTGAAGCTTTCTTT
TRBV9,TRBJ2-7,-,-,CASSVGATGEYYEQYF,TGTGCCAGCAGCGTAGGGGCGACGGGGGAATACTACGAGCAGTACTTC
TRBV7-9,TRBJ2-1,-,-,CASSLIGTPGHNEQFF,TGTGCCAGCAGCTTAATTGGGACCCCCGGCCACAATGAGCAGTTCTTC
TRBV3-1/TRBV3-2,TRBJ1-2,-,TRBD1,CAGSSTGVGYTF,TGTGCCGGATCTAGTACAGGGGTGGGCTACACCTTC
TRBV27,TRBJ1-6,-,-,CASSFQTVESPLHF,TGTGCCAGCAGTTTCCAGACCGTCGAGTCACCCCTCCACTTT
TRBV27,TRBJ2-7,-,-,CASSLSWGNSYEQYF,TGTGCCAGCAGTTTATCATGGGGAAATAGCTACGAGCAGTACTTC
TRBV29-1,TRBJ2-3,-,-,CSVEVITAPRTDTQYF,TGCAGCGTTGAAGTAATAACGGCACCTAGGACAGATACGCAGTATTTT
TRBV30,TRBJ1-2,once,-,CAWGAGRENNYGYTF,TGTGCCTGGGGGGCGGGCAGGGAGAATAACTATGGCTACACCTTC
TRBV19,TRBJ2-3,-,TRBD2,CASRLAGGIDTQYF,TGTGCCAGTAGACTAGCGGGAGGGATAGATACGCAGTATTTT
TRBV5-1,TRBJ2-6,-,TRBD1,CASSQGQRSGANVLTF,TGCGCCAGCAGCCAGGGACAGCGCTCTGGGGCCAACGTCCTGACTTTC
TRBV4-2,TRBJ2-3,-,TRBD2,CASSQAAGGPGDTQYF,TGTGCCAGCAGCCAAGCAGCGGGAGGGCCTGGGGATACGCAGTATTTT
TRBV10-1,TRBJ2-1,-,TRBD2,CASSSIPRTSGSYNEQFF,TGCGCCAGCAGTTCCATCCCTCGGACTAGCGGCTCCTACAATGAGCAGTTCTTC
TRBV5-1,TRBJ1-4,-,-,CASSLGQLNEKLFF,TGCGCCAGCAGCTTGGGACAGCTTAATGAAAAACTGTTTTTT
TRBV24-1,TRBJ1-5,-,-,CATSDENNQPQHF,TGTGCCACCAGTGACGAGAACAATCAGCCCCAGCATTTT
TRBV10-3,TRBJ2-6,-,-,CAISDGSNSGANVLTF,TGTGCCATCAGTGATGGCAGTAACTCTGGGGCCAACGTCCTGACTTTC
TRBV6-1,TRBJ1-2,-,-,CASSERESSGYTF,TGTGCCAGCAGTGAGAGGGAGAGCTCGGGCTACACCTTC
TRBV5-1,TRBJ2-1,-,-,CASSLEGGPYNEQFF,TGCGCCAGCAGCTTGGAGGGGGGACCCTACAATGAGCAGTTCTTC
TRBV4-3,TRBJ2-7,-,TRBD2,CASSQDSGGNYEQYF,TGCGCCAGCAGCCAAGATAGCGGGGGTAACTACGAGCAGTACTTC
TRBV5-6,TRBJ2-7,-,-,CASSLPDGTGQYF,TGTGCCAGCAGCTTGCCTGACGGGACCGGGCAGTACTTC
TRBV30,TRBJ1-3,few,TRBD1,CAWSEGQTRNTIYF,TGTGCCTGGAGTGAGGGACAGACTAGAAACACCATATATTTT
TRBV2,TRBJ1-5,-,-,CASSRRTGGALSQHF,TGTGCCAGCAGTAGGAGGACCGGAGGGGCCCTCTCCCAGCATTTT
TRBV29-1,TRBJ2-5,-,TRBD1,CSVEPRDSQETQYF,TGCAGCGTAGAGCCCCGGGACAGCCAAGAGACCCAGTACTTC
TRBV28,TRBJ2-1,-,-,CASSFLGSRYNEQFF,TGTGCCAGCAGTTTTTTAGGGTCTCGGTACAATGAGCAGTTCTTC
TRBV4-3,TRBJ2-2,-,-,CASSGGLLANTGELFF,TGCGCCAGTTCAGGGGGACTACTCGCGAACACCGGGGAGCTGTTTTTT
TRBV11-2,TRBJ2-3,-,-,CASSTSSTSTDTQYF,TGTGCCAGCAGCACTAGCTCGACGAGCACAGATACGCAGTATTTT
TRBV27,TRBJ2-7,-,-,CASHRPLYEQYF,TGTGCCAGCCATCGGCCACTCTACGAGCAGTACTTC
TRBV12-3/TRBV12-4,TRBJ2-7,-,-,CASSLDPGEQYF,TGTGCCAGCAGCTTGGACCCTGGGGAGCAGTACTTC
TRBV5-4,TRBJ1-1,-,-,CATVVQGLNTEAFF,TGTGCCACCGTGGTACAGGGTTTGAACACTGAAGCTTTCTTT
TRBV18,TRBJ2-5,once,TRBD1,CASSQQGGETQYF,TGTGCCAGCTCCCAACAGGGGGGAGAGACCCAGTACTTC
TRBV6-5,TRBJ1-1,-,-,CASSYLAETSEAFF,TGTGCCAGCAGTTACTTGGCCGAAACAAGTGAAGCTTTCTTT
TRBV15,TRBJ1-2,few,TRBD1,CATSRPRQGHGYTF,TGTGCCACCAGCAGACCGCGACAGGGACATGGCTACACCTTC